This TCR beta chain stems from a study of T cells in Graves' hyperthyroidism and ophthalmopathy. Overall study results and limits: Using 13 V-J features, a model discriminated ophthalmopathy from stable hyperthyroidism.

The CDR3 is 16 amino acids. The germline gives CDR1 MNHNS, CDR2 SASEGT. V was shortened by 5 bases and J by 3 bases, with 20 bases between the two germline ends. Amplified regions were TCR beta CDR3 sequences from RNA transcripts. The TCR CDR3 was amplified in a first-round RT-PCR using the HTBI primer set. TCRdb itself ran the multiplex PCR reads through MiXCR, one entry per CDR3 protein. Of some 360,000 distinct CDR3 sequences in the sample, more than 11% were seen once. This clonotype was recorded at least ten times. Its antigen is not known. The rearrangement joins TRBV6-1 to TRBJ2-7, with D maybe TRBD1 (5 bases). This TCR was recovered from a woman aged 55-69 years with Graves' hyperthyroidism. The sample comprised blood. The CDR3 sequence is CASSWPSRPGHYEQYF. The DNA for the CDR3 is TGTGCCAGCAGTTGGCCGAGTAGGCCAGGGCACTACGAGCAGTACTTC.